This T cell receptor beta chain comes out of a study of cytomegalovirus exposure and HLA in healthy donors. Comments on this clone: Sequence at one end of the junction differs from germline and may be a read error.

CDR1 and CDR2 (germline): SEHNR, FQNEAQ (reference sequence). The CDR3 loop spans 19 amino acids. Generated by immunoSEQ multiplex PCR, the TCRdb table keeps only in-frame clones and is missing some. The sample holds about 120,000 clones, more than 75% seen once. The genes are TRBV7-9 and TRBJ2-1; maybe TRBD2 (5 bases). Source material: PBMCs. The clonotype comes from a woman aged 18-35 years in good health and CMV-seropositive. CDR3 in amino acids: CASSLLQRAEIEFYDEQFF. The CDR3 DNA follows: TGTGCCAGCAGCTTATTGCAGAGGGCGGAAATAGAATTCTACGATGAGCAGTTCTTC.